This T cell receptor (beta chain) was identified in a study of blood T cell repertoires in COVID-19 (TCRdb year 2020). As for the study more broadly: The collaborator samples originated in the United States, Italy and Spain and spanned the acute and convalescent phases of COVID-19. The prospective study material was composed of cDNA or gDNA derived from T cells, B-cell-depleted T cells, or PBMCs. Deeply sampled blood TCRbeta repertoires from subjects exposed to, actively infected with, or recovered from COVID-19 were included in the dataset. The repertoires were made available in a free public database intended to serve as a resource for research on the immune response to SARS-CoV-2. The samples were drawn from the first 160 participants of the ongoing ImmuneRACE study and from some 1,300 subjects provided by 6 global collaborators. The sample metadata nearly always contained a de-identified subject ID, COVID-19 status, age in years and sex. Where available, HLA class I and class II types were obtained from metadata supplied by the sample provider rather than from assay-based typing. The paper as a whole reports these results and caveats: How much clinical and demographic metadata was included differed by source and by participant, and the metadata was provided uncurated.

This clone has more than one count but fewer than ten. Its cognate antigen has yet to be identified. No base-level quality is on record; no much larger clone is a single base apart. Per the germline V gene, MDHEN is the CDR1 and SYDVKM is the CDR2. Relative to germline, V is 5 bases shorter and J is 5 bases shorter, with 18 bases between their ends. The CDR3 numbers 15 residues from cysteine through phenylalanine. Only CDR3 DNA is held: 45 bases, read in frame from base 1. TCRbeta CDR3 regions were amplified from genomic DNA using the immunoSEQ Assay, a bias-controlled multiplex PCR. In the authors' own workflow: The number of nucleated cells in each sample was estimated by amplification of reference gene primers within the assay. To quantify the absolute abundance of each unique TCRbeta CDR3 rearrangement, sequence reads were collapsed and filtered. For each sample, productive Simpson clonality was calculated as the square root of Simpson's diversity index over productive rearrangements. TCRdb re-hosts the immuneACCESS table, in-frame sequences only. Its copies lack some clones; in the studies checked, an unresolved V gene accounts for under half of them, and the cause for the rest is not known. V and J calls and clone size are given by that table; D and trimming were obtained from the DNA. The sample table records 350,000 to 500,000 clones; about 88% of these occur just once. The ten largest clones capture 1.2% to 1.5% of the sample.

Participants in the prospective study were aged roughly 18 to 90 years, lived in 24 United States geographic areas, and enrolled through a virtual design. Cohort assignment in the prospective study relied on participant-reported clinical history from a screening survey and a study questionnaire. Exposed participants had been in contact, within 2 weeks of entering the study, with a person who had a PCR-confirmed or clinician-diagnosed case of COVID-19. In the prospective study, whole blood, serum and a nasopharyngeal or oropharyngeal swab were collected from each participant by mobile phlebotomists. Prospective study participants could optionally give additional blood draws and questionnaires over an approximately 2-month period. Before DNA extraction, prospective study blood samples were shipped either frozen or at room temperature.

The sequence joins TRBV28 to TRBJ1-1, and possibly TRBD1, on 5 matching bases. Material for sequencing was PBMCs or T cells enriched from blood (not recorded which). This sequence was found in a woman in her late teens or twenties who had been exposed to COVID-19. For the CDR3, the sequence is CASSTPGGLRTEAFF. The DNA is TGTGCCAGCAGTACCCCCGGGGGTTTGAGGACTGAAGCTTTCTTT.